This T cell receptor (beta chain) was sequenced for a study of beta chain features in type 1 diabetes. Study-wide results and limits: Healthy donors had naive, central memory and Treg TCRB repertoires that appeared less similar than those seen among patients. Moderate yet significant TCRB CDR3 shortening was seen in Type 1 diabetes patients in all four CD4+ subsets. Type 1 diabetes patients had VDJ junctions that carried fewer insertions and more deletions.

The authors reverse transcribed all of the isolated RNA, so sequencing captured expressed TCRB transcripts. Generated by immunoSEQ multiplex PCR, the TCRdb table keeps only in-frame clones and is missing some. The table has 600,000 to 700,000 clones, over 10% seen once. This clone came up a few times. No antigen is known for it. CDR1 is ENHRY, CDR2 SYGVKD, per germline. The CDR3 runs to 13 residues. V was shortened by 7 bases and J by 2 bases, with 9 bases between the two germline ends. A CD45RO/CCR7/CD25/CD127/CD95/CD27 panel sorted naive, central memory, regulatory and stem cell-like memory CD4+ cells.

Input material: naive CD4+ T cells from blood. The sequence derives from a man aged 25 to 40 with type 1 diabetes. The J gene is TRBJ1-5, the V gene TRBV10-3; D not certain. CDR3 residues: CAITGDRNQPQHF. CDR3 nucleotide sequence: TGTGCCATCACTGGGGATCGCAATCAGCCCCAGCATTTT.